These T cell receptor beta chains were read from a single sample in a study of graft-versus-host responses after intestinal transplantation. Assay used: immunoSEQ multiplex PCR; TCRdb lists only in-frame clones, some missing. The data contain over 7,500 clones, approximately 77% of them singletons. The sample consisted of ileum tissue, taken less than 480 days after intestinal transplantation. The receptors shown here come from a human patient who received an intestinal transplant, so some T cells may come from the graft donor. Each CDR3 is given with its conserved first and last residue. The order of the fields is D gene, V gene, J gene, clone size, CDR3 DNA, CDR3 protein. A D gene is named only where the DNA matches it firmly. Size is stated for part of the rows, as once, few or many counts, or as a class when the clone is expanded.

D: TRBD2; V: TRBV29-1; J: TRBJ2-5; size: NA; DNA: TGCAGCGCCTCTTTAGCGGGGGGGCAAGAGACCCAGTACTTC; CDR3: CSASLAGGQETQYF
D: NA; V: TRBV7-9; J: TRBJ2-7; size: few; DNA: TGTGCCAGCAGCTTAGGACAGATGTACGAGCAGTACTTC; CDR3: CASSLGQMYEQYF
D: NA; V: TRBV2; J: TRBJ1-1; size: NA; DNA: TGTGCCAGCAGTGTAGGGGCTCTTTCTTCTAACACTGAAGCTTTCTTT; CDR3: CASSVGALSSNTEAFF
D: TRBD2; V: TRBV6-4; J: TRBJ2-3; size: NA; DNA: TGTGCCAGCAGTGACGAGGCAGGGAGGGCAGATACGCAGTATTTT; CDR3: CASSDEAGRADTQYF
D: NA; V: TRBV29-1; J: TRBJ2-6; size: NA; DNA: TGCAGCGTCGCAGTAAGCTCGGGGGCCAACGTCCTGACTTTC; CDR3: CSVAVSSGANVLTF
D: TRBD2; V: TRBV28; J: TRBJ2-1; size: NA; DNA: TGTGCCAGCAGCCGGGGGGTGGGTGAGCAGTTCTTC; CDR3: CASSRGVGEQFF
D: NA; V: TRBV7-8; J: TRBJ1-1; size: NA; DNA: TGTGCCAGCAGCTTAAATAGATACAGGGTTGAAGCTTTCTTT; CDR3: CASSLNRYRVEAFF
D: TRBD2; V: TRBV6-5; J: TRBJ2-2; size: NA; DNA: TGTGCCAGCAGCCCGACTAGCGGAGCCGGGGAGCTGTTTTTT; CDR3: CASSPTSGAGELFF
D: NA; V: TRBV6-6; J: TRBJ2-3; size: NA; DNA: TGTGCCAGCAGTTACTCGGGCGGCCCCACAGATACGCAGTATTTT; CDR3: CASSYSGGPTDTQYF
D: NA; V: TRBV10-3; J: TRBJ2-1; size: NA; DNA: TGTGCCATCAGTGACTGGACAGCCCACAATGAGCAGTTCTTC; CDR3: CAISDWTAHNEQFF
D: NA; V: TRBV5-1; J: TRBJ2-5; size: NA; DNA: TGCGCCAGCAGCTTGGAGGACCGGGGGAGCTGGGAAGAGACCCAGTACTTC; CDR3: CASSLEDRGSWEETQYF
D: NA; V: TRBV5-1; J: TRBJ2-3; size: NA; DNA: TGCGCCAGCAGCTTGGGGGGCCCGGAAGATACGCAGTATTTT; CDR3: CASSLGGPEDTQYF
D: NA; V: TRBV18; J: TRBJ2-3; size: NA; DNA: TGTGCCAGCTCACCACGATCGGGGGGCCTAGGAGATACGCAGTATTTT; CDR3: CASSPRSGGLGDTQYF
D: NA; V: TRBV5-8; J: TRBJ1-5; size: NA; DNA: TGTGCCAGCACCGAGGGAGGGTATAGCAATCAGCCCCAGCATTTT; CDR3: CASTEGGYSNQPQHF
D: NA; V: TRBV11-2; J: TRBJ1-2; size: NA; DNA: TGTGCCAGCAGCCCCGGGAGGTCCCCTTATGGCTACACCTTC; CDR3: CASSPGRSPYGYTF
D: NA; V: TRBV7-3; J: TRBJ2-2; size: NA; DNA: TGTGCCAGCAGCCAGGGGACAATCAACACCGGGGAGCTGTTTTTT; CDR3: CASSQGTINTGELFF
D: TRBD2; V: TRBV7-9; J: TRBJ2-3; size: NA; DNA: TGTGCCAGCAGCCCACCAACGGGGGGGAACACAGATACGCAGTATTTT; CDR3: CASSPPTGGNTDTQYF
D: NA; V: TRBV30; J: TRBJ1-1; size: once; DNA: TGTGCCTGGAGTATAAGGTTTGCTGAAGCTTTCTTT; CDR3: CAWSIRFAEAFF
D: NA; V: TRBV6-1; J: TRBJ2-7; size: NA; DNA: TGTGCCAGCAGTGAGCGAGGTGACAGCTCCTACGAGCAGTACTTC; CDR3: CASSERGDSSYEQYF
D: TRBD2; V: TRBV2; J: TRBJ2-5; size: NA; DNA: TGTGCCAGCAGGGAGGCGGGGGGCTCCCGGGAGCAGTACTTC; CDR3: CASREAGGSREQYF
D: TRBD1; V: TRBV4-1; J: TRBJ1-4; size: few; DNA: TGCGCCAGCAGCCATGGACAGGGGGCCGGTAATAGTGAACTGTTTTTT; CDR3: CASSHGQGAGNSELFF
D: TRBD1; V: TRBV7-2; J: TRBJ2-7; size: NA; DNA: TGTGCCAGCAGCGCCCCAGGGGGAATCTACGAGCAGTACTTC; CDR3: CASSAPGGIYEQYF
D: NA; V: TRBV5-1; J: TRBJ1-2; size: NA; DNA: TGCGCCAGCAGTCTCTCTCAGAACTATGGCTACACCTTC; CDR3: CASSLSQNYGYTF
D: NA; V: TRBV2; J: TRBJ1-2; size: NA; DNA: TGTGCCAGCACCCCGGCGGATGGCTACACCTTC; CDR3: CASTPADGYTF
D: TRBD1; V: TRBV7-9; J: TRBJ2-2; size: NA; DNA: TGTGCCAGCAGGGGACAGGGTACCGGGGAGCTGTTTTTT; CDR3: CASRGQGTGELFF
D: NA; V: TRBV6-6; J: TRBJ1-2; size: NA; DNA: TGTGCCAGCAGGAGTTATCGGGGGAGAAACTATGGCTACACCTTC; CDR3: CASRSYRGRNYGYTF
D: NA; V: TRBV4-1; J: TRBJ1-3; size: NA; DNA: TGCGCCAGCAGCCAACGCCCCCGGGACTCCTCTGGAAACACCATATATTTT; CDR3: CASSQRPRDSSGNTIYF
D: TRBD1; V: TRBV15; J: TRBJ2-1; size: NA; DNA: TGTGCCACCAGCTGGGGACAGGGTCTTGGCAATGAGCAGTTCTTC; CDR3: CATSWGQGLGNEQFF
D: NA; V: TRBV5-1; J: TRBJ1-4; size: NA; DNA: TGCGCCAGCAGCAGTGGACAGATTGCAACTAATGAAAAACTGTTTTTT; CDR3: CASSSGQIATNEKLFF
D: NA; V: TRBV10-3; J: TRBJ2-1; size: NA; DNA: TGTGCCATCAGTGAGTCTAACGGCGGACTGGATGAGCAGTTCTTC; CDR3: CAISESNGGLDEQFF
D: NA; V: TRBV6-1; J: TRBJ1-6; size: NA; DNA: TGTGCCAGCAGTGAAGATCGGGGTATGAGGAATTCACCCCTCCACTTT; CDR3: CASSEDRGMRNSPLHF
D: NA; V: TRBV29-1; J: TRBJ1-2; size: NA; DNA: TGCAGCGTTGATTGGGGAAACTATGGCTACACCTTC; CDR3: CSVDWGNYGYTF
D: TRBD1; V: TRBV6-5; J: TRBJ2-3; size: NA; DNA: TGTGCCAGCAGTTACTTTGGACAGGGCTTAGGAGATACGCAGTATTTT; CDR3: CASSYFGQGLGDTQYF
D: NA; V: TRBV18; J: TRBJ1-2; size: NA; DNA: TGTGCCAGCTCACCATTCAAACAGGACTATGGCTACACCTTC; CDR3: CASSPFKQDYGYTF
D: TRBD1; V: TRBV5-1; J: TRBJ2-2; size: few; DNA: TGCGCCAGCAGCACAACCGGGACAGGGTCCGGGGAGCTGTTTTTT; CDR3: CASSTTGTGSGELFF
D: NA; V: TRBV30; J: TRBJ2-7; size: NA; DNA: TGTGCCTGGAACCGGGACTTATACGAGCAGTACTTC; CDR3: CAWNRDLYEQYF
D: NA; V: TRBV9; J: TRBJ2-1; size: NA; DNA: TGTGCCAGCAGCGGCAGTGGGGGAACCTACAATGAGCAGTTCTTC; CDR3: CASSGSGGTYNEQFF
D: NA; V: TRBV2; J: TRBJ2-7; size: NA; DNA: TGTGCCAGCAGTCAGGGGCCGACGGCCTACGAGCAGTACTTC; CDR3: CASSQGPTAYEQYF
D: TRBD1; V: TRBV19; J: TRBJ1-3; size: NA; DNA: TGTGCCAGTAGTATGATCTCGGGGACAGGCGTTGGAAACACCATATATTTT; CDR3: CASSMISGTGVGNTIYF
D: NA; V: TRBV7-6; J: TRBJ2-3; size: few; DNA: TGTGCCAGCAGCTTAGAGGCGGGGCTTAACACAGATACGCAGTATTTT; CDR3: CASSLEAGLNTDTQYF
D: TRBD2; V: TRBV25-1; J: TRBJ2-1; size: NA; DNA: TGTGCCAGCAGTTTGACTAGCGGGGGGCACAATGAGCAGTTCTTC; CDR3: CASSLTSGGHNEQFF
D: TRBD1; V: TRBV11-2; J: TRBJ2-1; size: NA; DNA: TGTGCCAGCAGCTGGGGCCCGGGACAGGGCCTCAATGAGCAGTTCTTC; CDR3: CASSWGPGQGLNEQFF
D: NA; V: TRBV4-2; J: TRBJ2-5; size: once; DNA: TGTGCCAGCAGCCAAGACAGGGGGACTCAAGAGACCCAGTACTTC; CDR3: CASSQDRGTQETQYF
D: TRBD2; V: TRBV10-3; J: TRBJ2-7; size: NA; DNA: TGTGCCATCAGCGGGACTCAGACTAGCGGGGTGGTCTACGAGCAGTACTTC; CDR3: CAISGTQTSGVVYEQYF